Listed here are 19 T cell receptor beta chains from one sample, sequenced in a study of cytomegalovirus exposure and HLA in healthy donors. The PCR contained 60 Vbeta and 13 Jbeta primers. Profiling relied on immunoSEQ multiplex PCR, and the TCRdb table lists in-frame clones only, not all of them. The sample lists approximately 300,000 clones; 84% were seen once. Sequencing was done on a sample of PBMCs. These TCRs come from a woman between 40 and 55 years old in good health and CMV-seropositive.

The V call is TRBV5-6, the J call TRBJ2-2, with no clear D. V dropped 4 bases and J dropped 1 base, with 11 bases sitting between them. This CDR3 is 15 amino acids long. The V gene's germline CDR1 is SGHDT and CDR2 YYEEEE. The CDR3 nucleotides read TGTGCCAGCAGCGTACTGAGTATGAACACCGGGGAGCTGTTTTTT. It translates to CASSVLSMNTGELFF.

The chain has TRBV4-2 and TRBJ2-1; 8 nucleotides line up with TRBD2. The germline CDR1 and CDR2 sequences are LGHNA and YNFKEQ. This CDR3 has 17 residues. After removal of 3 bases from V and 1 base from J, the junction contained 8 bases not matched to a gene. Here the CDR3 reads CASSQANSGTSYNEQFF. CDR3 coding DNA: TGTGCCAGCAGCCAGGCCAATAGCGGGACATCCTACAATGAGCAGTTCTTC.

The chain joins TRBV6-6 to TRBJ1-2; 8 nucleotides match TRBD1. The V gene's germline CDR1 is MNHNY and CDR2 SVGAGI (reference sequence). The CDR3 contains 15 residues. V shed 5 bases and J 2 bases; nucleotides not matched to a gene: 7. The CDR3: CASSDLWTGNYGYTF. The CDR3 DNA reads TGTGCCAGCAGTGACCTCTGGACAGGGAACTATGGCTACACCTTC.

The chain has TRBV7-9 and TRBJ2-5; D perhaps matches TRBD2 (6 bases). This CDR3 comprises 17 residues. V was trimmed by 2 bases and J by 2 bases, leaving 18 bases between them. Per germline, CDR1 SEHNR and CDR2 FQNEAQ (reference sequence). The CDR3 bases are TGTGCCAGCAGCTTACCCTCTACGGGAGCTCCACAAGAGACCCAGTACTTC. It is translated as CASSLPSTGAPQETQYF.

This chain links TRBV30 with TRBJ2-3; the D is unclear. V was shortened by 5 bases and J by 4 bases, with 16 bases between the two germline ends. The germline CDR1 and CDR2 sequences are GTSNPN and SVGIG (reference sequence). CDR3 length: 14 residues. The CDR3 DNA reads TGTGCCTGGTCCGGTTCCTCGTTCCCAGATACGCAGTATTTT. This sequence encodes CAWSGSSFPDTQYF.

V usage is TRBV27 and J usage is TRBJ2-5; possible D gene TRBD2, 5 bases. Matching the DNA end better, TRBJ2-7 makes the J call doubtful. In germline, CDR1 is MNHEY, CDR2 SMNVEV (reference sequence). The CDR3 spans 15 residues. The CDR3 DNA reads as TGTGCCAGCAGTGGCACGGACCACCTCGGGAACGAGCAGTACTTC. As protein: CASSGTDHLGNEQYF.

This CDR3 reads CASSYGDRNTEAFF. DNA of the CDR3: TGTGCCAGCAGTTACGGAGACAGGAACACTGAAGCTTTCTTT. The chain combines TRBV6-5 with TRBJ1-1; D might be TRBD1 (5 bases). The V end lost 2 bases, the J end lost 1 base, and 8 bases lay between the germline ends. The CDR3 extends over 14 amino acids. Germline CDR1 is MNHEY and CDR2 is SVGAGI.

This clone was counted only a few times. In DNA form, the CDR3 reads TGTGCCAGCAGCCGGGGGGGGGATTCGTGGGATGGCTACACCTTC. It specifies CASSRGGDSWDGYTF. The chain couples TRBV28 to TRBJ1-2; possibly TRBD1 for D (5 bases). The V and J ends lost 6 bases and 6 bases respectively, with 20 bases between them. The V gene's germline CDR1 is MDHEN and CDR2 SYDVKM. The CDR3 loop spans 15 amino acids.

V gene TRBV10-3 combines with J gene TRBJ2-1; a possible D gene is TRBD2 (6 bases). Germline-derived CDR1 and CDR2 are ENHRY and SYGVKD. CDR3 length: 12 residues. Trimming shortened V by 6 bases and J by 8 bases, and 11 bases separated the two germline ends. The CDR3 DNA reads TGTGCCATCAGCGCGGGGTGGGATGAGCAGTTCTTC. Its translation: CAISAGWDEQFF.

V is TRBV7-9 and J is TRBJ1-4; 8 nucleotides agree with TRBD1. The junction had 10 bases not matched to a gene; V was cut back by 8 bases and J by 5 bases. The CDR3 contains 15 residues. CDR1 is SEHNR and CDR2 is FQNEAQ in the germline V gene (reference sequence). The CDR3 sequence is CASQPGQGLNEKLFF. Written as DNA, the CDR3 is TGTGCCAGCCAGCCTGGACAGGGACTAAATGAAAAACTGTTTTTT.

The chain employs TRBV18 and TRBJ1-5; 7 bases line up with TRBD1. Germline CDR1 reads KGHSH; CDR2 reads LQKENI. With 4 bases clipped from V and 1 base from J, the junction kept 1 base outside the gene matches. The CDR3 runs to 14 residues. The CDR3 region is CASSQGASNQPQHF. In nucleotides, the CDR3 is TGTGCCAGCTCACAGGGGGCCAGCAATCAGCCCCAGCATTTT.

CDR3 bases: TGTGCCAGCAGCAAGGGACTAGCGGGAGCGTTCACCGGGGAGCTGTTTTTT. Encoded protein: CASSKGLAGAFTGELFF. The rearrangement joins TRBV7-2 to TRBJ2-2, with 14 bases fitting TRBD2. Germline V gene lookup returns CDR1 SGHTA and CDR2 FQGNSA. J gave up 4 bases and V 5 bases, and 6 bases lay outside the gene matches. The CDR3 is made up of 17 amino acids.

A remark on this clone: The junction departs from the called germline gene at one end, perhaps through a read error. The V and J genes are TRBV7-9 and TRBJ1-2; tentatively, D is TRBD1 (6 bases). Germline loops: CDR1 SEHNR, CDR2 FQNEAQ (reference sequence). The CDR3 is 17 residues long. The CDR3 here is CSSSLGFVGAIENGYTF. CDR3 bases: TGTTCCAGCAGCTTAGGATTTGTGGGGGCGATTGAAAATGGCTACACCTTC. The entire variable domain, with the rest obtained from reference TRBV7-9 and TRBJ1-2, is as follows: DTGVSQNPRHKITKRGQNVTFRCDPISEHNRLYWYRQTLGQGPEFLTYFQNEAQLEKSRLLSDRFSAERPKGSFSTLEIQRTEQGDSAMYLCSSSLGFVGAIENGYTFGSGTRLTVV.

This sequence joins TRBV28 and TRBJ2-1; TRBD2 matches at 7 bases. The CDR3 extends over 15 amino acids. Trimming at V came to 0 bases and at J to 3 bases, leaving 2 bases not matched to a gene. From germline, CDR1 is MDHEN and CDR2 SYDVKM. The CDR3 loop reads CASSLWREYYNEQFF. Written as DNA, the CDR3 is TGTGCCAGCAGTTTATGGCGGGAGTACTACAATGAGCAGTTCTTC.

The V and J genes are TRBV27 and TRBJ1-2, with D perhaps TRBD1 (5 bases). This CDR3 has 14 amino acids. The V and J ends lost 8 bases and 0 bases respectively, with 13 bases between them. Germline V gene data show CDR1 as MNHEY and CDR2 as SMNVEV (reference sequence). CDR3 sequence (DNA): TGTGCCAGCCGAAGCGGGGGATCTAACTATGGCTACACCTTC. Its protein is CASRSGGSNYGYTF.

The CDR3 reads CSVGAGGPIGAQYF. In nucleotides, the CDR3 is TGCAGCGTGGGGGCAGGGGGACCGATTGGGGCCCAGTACTTC. This chain connects TRBV29-1 to TRBJ2-5; 7 nucleotides match TRBD1. V lost 6 bases, J lost 9 bases, and 16 bases stayed unmatched. This CDR3 spans 14 amino acids. CDR1 is SQVTM, CDR2 ANQGSEA, per germline.

This clone has more than one count but fewer than ten. The chain uses TRBV11-2 and TRBJ2-1, with a possible D match to TRBD2 (5 bases). This CDR3 region has 15 residues. The V gene's germline CDR1 is SGHAT and CDR2 FQNNGV. Trimming left V 5 bases short and J 0 bases short, with 11 bases between. CDR3 sequence: CASSRADTSYNEQFF. The CDR3 DNA reads as TGTGCCAGCAGCCGAGCGGATACCTCCTACAATGAGCAGTTCTTC.

This rearrangement joins TRBV19 to TRBJ1-1, with TRBD1 matching over 9 bases. The trim removed 6 bases at V and 4 bases at J, leaving 6 bases unmatched. The CDR3 extends over 14 amino acids. Looked up from germline, CDR1 is LNHDA and CDR2 is SQIVND (reference sequence). This CDR3 reads CASSPTGGSTEAFF. CDR3 in DNA: TGTGCCAGTAGCCCGACAGGGGGTAGCACTGAAGCTTTCTTT.

This clone was detected once. V gene TRBV5-6 combines with J gene TRBJ2-7; 8 positions match TRBD1. The CDR3 has 15 amino acids. Trimming removed 3 bases from V and 1 base from J; junction bases left unmatched: 6. Germline V lookup: CDR1 SGHDT, CDR2 YYEEEE. This CDR3 is CASSSRTGFSYEQYF. The DNA of the CDR3 is TGTGCCAGCAGCTCAAGGACAGGGTTTTCCTACGAGCAGTACTTC.